Following are 27 T cell receptor beta chains from one sample sequenced in a study of cytomegalovirus exposure and HLA in healthy donors. The PCR made use of 60 Vbeta and 13 Jbeta primers. Repertoires were generated with immunoSEQ multiplex PCR, while TCRdb's copy carries only in-frame clones and drops some. The data show around 210,000 clones, 65% to 85% seen once. What was sequenced was PBMCs. The receptors stem from a woman under 40 in good health and CMV-seronegative.

This clone turned up a few times. This rearrangement joins TRBV6-5 to TRBJ1-2; 7 bases are shared with TRBD1. The V gene's germline CDR1 is MNHEY and CDR2 SVGAGI. The CDR3 extends over 13 amino acids. After removal of 2 bases from V and 8 bases from J, the junction contained 5 bases not matched to a gene. As DNA, the CDR3 is TGTGCCAGCAGTTACCCAGGGGGGCGCGGCTACACCTTC. Translated: CASSYPGGRGYTF.

V is TRBV4-1 and J is TRBJ2-5; TRBD2 agrees at 7 bases. Gene TRBJ2-7 matches the end of the DNA better, so the J call may be wrong. The CDR3 contains 15 residues. Germline CDR1 is MGHRA and CDR2 is YSYEKL. The CDR3 sequence is CASSQVGGKSYEQYF. For the CDR3, the DNA is TGCGCCAGCAGCCAAGTGGGGGGGAAGTCCTACGAGCAGTACTTC.

The chain uses TRBV28 and TRBJ1-1; D gene ambiguous. The germline CDR1 and CDR2 sequences are MDHEN and SYDVKM. Trimming took off 5 bases at V and 8 bases at J, with 24 bases between the two ends. The CDR3 loop spans 16 amino acids. CDR3: CASSLQPVGGLREAFF. The CDR3 DNA reads as TGTGCCAGCAGTCTTCAACCGGTCGGAGGGTTACGGGAAGCTTTCTTT.

This clone came up a few times. The sample has other DNA sequences that encode this CDR3 too. The V and J genes are TRBV14 and TRBJ2-7; D call uncertain. CDR3 length: 11 amino acids. The V gene's germline CDR1 is SGHDN and CDR2 FVKESK. The V gene lost 8 bases and the J gene lost 4 bases, with 9 bases spanning the gap. The CDR3 here is CASSPGYEQYF. DNA of the CDR3: TGTGCCAGCTCTCCCGGTTACGAGCAGTACTTC.

V usage is TRBV5-1 and J usage is TRBJ2-5; TRBD2 matches at 8 bases. The CDR3 length is 16 residues. Per germline, CDR1 SGHRS and CDR2 YFSETQ. V dropped 4 bases and J dropped 1; count of bases not matched to a gene: 9. CDR3 sequence (DNA): TGCGCCAGCAGCGCCGGGGGGGGGAACGTCCAAGAGACCCAGTACTTC. This gives the protein CASSAGGGNVQETQYF.

J is TRBJ1-1 and V is TRBV27; 12 bases align to TRBD1. The V gene's germline CDR1 is MNHEY and CDR2 SMNVEV (reference sequence). After removal of 5 bases from V and 3 bases from J, the junction contained 10 bases not matched to a gene. The CDR3 totals 17 residues. DNA of the CDR3: TGTGCCAGCAGTCCCCTGGGACAGGGGGCGTCGGACACTGAAGCTTTCTTT. It is translated as CASSPLGQGASDTEAFF.

With respect to this clone: The sample has other DNA sequences that encode this CDR3 too. The rearrangement joins TRBV27 to TRBJ2-7; 7 bases agree with TRBD2. The V gene end was trimmed by 3 bases and the J gene end by 0 bases; junction bases not matched to a gene: 2. Germline assignment: CDR1 MNHEY and CDR2 SMNVEV (reference sequence). This CDR3 has 14 amino acids. DNA of the CDR3: TGTGCCAGCAGTTTTTCTAGCGGCTCCTACGAGCAGTACTTC. Protein: CASSFSSGSYEQYF.

Only a few counts were recorded for this clone. V gene TRBV2 combines with J gene TRBJ2-7, with 8 bases identical to TRBD2. The CDR3 has 12 amino acids. The V gene's germline CDR1 is SNHLY and CDR2 FYNNEI. V shed 11 bases, J shed 1 base, and the junction held 4 bases outside the gene matches. CDR3 bases: TGTGCCGCCGGGAGGGATTCCTACGAGCAGTACTTC. Translation: CAAGRDSYEQYF.

This chain uses TRBV7-8 with TRBJ1-5; perhaps TRBD1 as D (6 bases). The V gene's germline CDR1 is SGHVS and CDR2 FQNEAQ. The CDR3 is 16 residues long. V lost 5 bases, J lost 0 bases, and 14 bases lay in between. The chain's CDR3 is CASSPPRTDSNQPQHF. DNA for the CDR3: TGTGCCAGCAGCCCCCCTCGGACAGATAGCAATCAGCCCCAGCATTTT.

This clone was observed a handful of times. CDR3 sequence (DNA): TGTGCCAGCAGCGCGACTAGCGGGAGGCTGCTCCTAGCCAAAAACATTCAGTACTTC. Encoded protein: CASSATSGRLLLAKNIQYF. The gene calls are TRBV5-4 and TRBJ2-4; 13 bases fit TRBD2. The V segment lost 4 bases and the J segment 0 bases; nucleotides outside the gene matches: 10. The germline V gene has CDR1 SGHNT and CDR2 YYREEE (reference sequence). This CDR3 is 19 amino acids long.

J is TRBJ2-7 and V is TRBV29-1; D is undetermined. V was cut by 1 base and J by 5 bases, with 9 bases left in between. The CDR3 has 12 amino acids. Germline loops: CDR1 SQVTM, CDR2 ANQGSEA. CDR3 DNA sequence: TGCAGCGTTGAAGTCTGGCAGGACGAGCAGTACTTC. It encodes CSVEVWQDEQYF.

This clone has only one observation. V and J are TRBV5-1 and TRBJ2-6, with D tentatively TRBD1 (5 bases). V was pared by 1 base and J by 0 bases, with 14 bases between. Germline-derived CDR1 and CDR2 are SGHRS and YFSETQ. The CDR3 runs to 18 residues. The CDR3 sequence: CASSLRGQVSSGANVLTF. The CDR3 coding sequence is TGCGCCAGCAGCTTGCGCGGACAAGTCAGCTCTGGGGCCAACGTCCTGACTTTC.

The chain joins TRBV6-5 to TRBJ1-1; 7 bases align to TRBD1. Trimming took 0 bases from V and 6 from J; bases not matched to a gene: 4. The CDR3 contains 14 residues. CDR1 is MNHEY, CDR2 SVGAGI, per germline. The CDR3 protein is CASSYSRQGAEAFF. CDR3 nucleotides: TGTGCCAGCAGTTACTCCAGACAGGGCGCTGAAGCTTTCTTT.

V usage is TRBV11-2 and J usage is TRBJ1-1; possible D gene TRBD1, 5 bases. The germline gives CDR1 SGHAT, CDR2 FQNNGV. V shed 4 bases and J shed 8 bases, with 11 bases lying between them. The length of the CDR3 is 12 residues. Here the CDR3 reads CASSWTRVEAFF. Written as DNA, the CDR3 is TGTGCCAGCAGCTGGACACGGGTAGAAGCTTTCTTT.

The rearrangement joins TRBV7-9 to TRBJ2-2; 15 bases match TRBD2. With 3 bases clipped from V and 5 bases from J, the junction kept 1 base outside the gene matches. The germline CDR1 and CDR2 sequences are SEHNR and FQNEAQ (reference sequence). The CDR3 runs 16 residues. CDR3 sequence reads: CASSFGTSGRTGELFF. DNA of the CDR3: TGTGCCAGCAGCTTTGGGACTAGCGGGAGGACCGGGGAGCTGTTTTTT.

This clone has a handful of counts. This chain uses TRBV5-1 with TRBJ2-5, with 9 bases fitting TRBD2. Trimming at V came to 4 bases and at J to 1 base, leaving 5 bases not matched to a gene. Germline CDR1 and CDR2: SGHRS and YFSETQ. The CDR3 totals 15 residues. The CDR3 DNA reads as TGCGCCAGCAGCCCTCGCGGGGGGGTCCAAGAGACCCAGTACTTC. This translates into CASSPRGGVQETQYF.

The genes are TRBV27 and TRBJ2-3; 12 nucleotides line up with TRBD1. The J segment lost 4 bases and the V segment lost 4 bases, leaving 3 bases of the junction unmatched. Per the germline V gene, CDR1 is MNHEY and CDR2 is SMNVEV (reference sequence). The CDR3 covers 15 residues. CDR3 DNA sequence: TGTGCCAGCAGTTACGGGACAGGGGGCCCAGATACGCAGTATTTT. Its translation is CASSYGTGGPDTQYF.

The V gene is TRBV2, the J gene TRBJ1-5; D unclear. This CDR3 contains 12 residues. From germline, CDR1 is SNHLY and CDR2 FYNNEI. V gave up 7 bases and J gave up 6 bases, with 10 bases separating them. The CDR3 sequence is CASNEGSQPQHF. CDR3 bases: TGTGCCAGCAACGAGGGAAGTCAGCCCCAGCATTTT.

This sequence joins TRBV10-2 and TRBJ2-7, with D possibly TRBD1 on 5 matching bases. This CDR3 is built from 14 residues. From germline, CDR1 is WSHSY and CDR2 SAAADI. V lost 4 bases to trimming and J lost 4 bases, with 14 bases between them. The CDR3 here is CASSGARSGYEQYF. CDR3 nucleotide sequence: TGCGCCAGCAGTGGGGCGCGCTCAGGGTACGAGCAGTACTTC.

This clone turned up a few times. The V call is TRBV6-1, the J call TRBJ2-2, with D maybe TRBD1 (5 bases). This CDR3 is 15 amino acids long. Germline CDR1 MNHNS, CDR2 SASEGT. V was shortened by 0 bases and J by 7 bases, with 12 bases between the two germline ends. The CDR3 sequence: CASSEAAGPHGELFF. CDR3 coding DNA: TGTGCCAGCAGTGAAGCCGCAGGGCCCCACGGGGAGCTGTTTTTT.

The rearrangement links TRBV5-6 to TRBJ1-6; no clear D. V gave up 4 bases and J gave up 9 bases, with 11 bases separating them. The length of the CDR3 is 13 residues. From germline, CDR1 is SGHDT and CDR2 YYEEEE. CDR3 nucleotide sequence: TGTGCCAGCAGCGCGATGAGGAGTTCACCCCTCCACTTT. Encoded protein: CASSAMRSSPLHF. Using reference TRBV5-6 and TRBJ1-6 for the parts outside the CDR3, the full variable domain is DAGVTQSPTHLIKTRGQQVTLRCSPKSGHDTVSWYQQALGQGPQFIFQYYEEEERQRGNFPDRFSGHQFPNYSSELNVNALLLGDSALYLCASSAMRSSPLHFGNGTRLTVT.

This clone was counted between two and nine times. The chain combines TRBV28 with TRBJ1-5, with TRBD1 as a possible D gene (6 bases). Germline V gene data show CDR1 as MDHEN and CDR2 as SYDVKM. The CDR3 spans 14 residues. V lost 5 bases, J lost 2 bases, and 10 bases lay in between. DNA for the CDR3: TGTGCCAGCAGTACAGGGTTCGGCAATCAGCCCCAGCATTTT. This gives the protein CASSTGFGNQPQHF.

This clone was recorded many times. This chain links TRBV6-4 with TRBJ2-3, with 9 bases lining up with TRBD2. This CDR3 contains 16 residues. J gave up 0 bases and V 2 bases, and 3 bases lay outside the gene matches. Germline loops: CDR1 MRHNA, CDR2 SNTAGT. The CDR3 is CASSDGAGGSTDTQYF. The CDR3 nucleotides are TGTGCCAGCAGTGACGGAGCGGGGGGAAGCACAGATACGCAGTATTTT.

V gene TRBV11-2 combines with J gene TRBJ2-5, with 13 bases lining up with TRBD2. From germline, CDR1 is SGHAT and CDR2 FQNNGV. The V segment lost 5 bases and the J segment 5 bases; nucleotides outside the gene matches: 11. The CDR3 totals 17 residues. The CDR3 DNA reads as TGTGCCAGCAGCCCCTCACTAGCGGGGGGGCCATGGGAGACCCAGTACTTC. Translation: CASSPSLAGGPWETQYF.

This sequence joins TRBV7-8 and TRBJ2-5; D gene uncertain. The end of the DNA aligns better with TRBJ2-7, so the J call may be wrong. The CDR3 spans 15 residues. CDR1 SGHVS and CDR2 FQNEAQ come from the germline V gene. CDR3 sequence reads: CASSPTPRGPHEQYF. CDR3 nucleotide sequence: TGTGCCAGCAGCCCCACCCCGCGTGGTCCCCACGAGCAGTACTTC.

This clone has only a few counts. Other DNA sequences of this sample code for an identical CDR3. This chain connects TRBV6-6 to TRBJ2-7; D might be TRBD2 (6 bases). The germline gives CDR1 MNHNY, CDR2 SVGAGI (reference sequence). V was trimmed by 6 bases and J by 0 bases, leaving 6 bases between them. This CDR3 contains 12 residues. This CDR3 is CASRRDSYEQYF. In nucleotides, the CDR3 is TGTGCCAGCAGGCGGGACTCCTACGAGCAGTACTTC.

This clone was recorded once. The chain joins TRBV28 to TRBJ1-5; tentatively, D is TRBD1 (5 bases). V was shortened by 5 bases and J by 2 bases, with 16 bases between the two germline ends. The CDR3 totals 16 residues. CDR1 is MDHEN, CDR2 SYDVKM, per germline. The chain's CDR3 is CASSQFRGYGNQPQHF. As DNA, the CDR3 is TGTGCCAGCAGTCAATTTAGGGGATACGGCAATCAGCCCCAGCATTTT.